The clone carrying this TCR beta chain was detected ten times or more. What it binds is not known. The sample comes from a study of CD8 T cells in ankylosing spondylitis. Study-level findings and limits: Apparently characteristic of ankylosing spondylitis blood was a TCR beta motif (fewer than ten highly homologous variants).

TCRdb re-called the 5' RACE reads through MiXCR, storing one row per CDR3 protein. The table lists roughly 700,000 distinct CDR3 sequences, about 20% of them singletons. In germline, CDR1 is DFQATT, CDR2 SNEGSKA (reference sequence). The CDR3 is 13 amino acids. The germline V and J ends were trimmed by 3 bases and 1 base, with 9 bases remaining between them. V and J are TRBV20-1 and TRBJ1-1; D remains unclear. This TCR was sampled from a male donor with ankylosing spondylitis. Sequencing was performed on blood, either unsorted or a sorted T cell fraction (not recorded which). This CDR3 reads CSARRVKNTEAFF. For the CDR3, the DNA is TGCAGTGCTAGGAGGGTGAAGAACACTGAAGCTTTCTTT.